The present T cell receptor beta chain was sequenced within a study of T cell responses to AZD1222 COVID-19 vaccine. Overall study: Pooled in the analysis were second doses at about 4 or about 12 weeks. Overall study findings and caveats: Two AZD1222 doses significantly raised spike-specific TCR breadth and depth over controls. Clonal diversity was possibly underestimated, and white British individuals and females predominated among donors. Regions left unmutated in variants are reportedly the target of nearly half of spike-specific TCRs.

A remark on this clone: Its matching antigen is unknown.

The V and J ends lost 2 bases and 4 bases respectively, with 8 bases between them. Germline V gene sequence: CDR1 KGHSH, CDR2 LQKENI. The CDR3 is made up of 13 amino acids. Clones were sequenced by immunoSEQ multiplex PCR, and TCRdb holds only the in-frame ones, with some missing. This table holds 90,000 to 110,000 clones, roughly 90% found once. The specimen comprised peripheral blood, sampled on day 0 of AZD1222 vaccination. The chain couples TRBV18 to TRBJ1-2; no firm D call. The sequence derives from an adult in good health. CDR3 DNA sequence: TGTGCCAGCTCACCAGAGGGCGCCTATGGCTACACCTTC. Translated, it gives CASSPEGAYGYTF.